This T cell receptor (beta chain) derives from a study of blood T cells in healthy people across ages. The V gene end was trimmed by 5 bases and the J gene end by 6 bases; junction bases not matched to a gene: 6. Germline CDR1 is MNHEY and CDR2 is SMNVEV (reference sequence). CDR3 length: 14 residues. The sample holds a few counts of this clonotype. Its target is not known. General study results and limits: Estimated diversity that came from one million T cells was considered an underestimate.

Together with a sample-barcoded 5' primer, a J-beta primer mix was included in a second PCR lasting about 7 to 11 cycles. Via MiXCR, TCRdb re-called the 5' RACE reads, giving one row per CDR3 protein. Altogether 950,000 to 1,200,000 distinct CDR3 sequences are present, around two fifths being singletons, with the ten largest covering around 12%. What was sequenced was blood. J is TRBJ1-5 and V is TRBV27; 8 bases are a match to TRBD1. The source of this sequence is a man younger than 30 in good health. CDR3 amino acids: CASSVDRGPQPQHF. The CDR3 region has the DNA TGTGCCAGCAGTGTCGACAGGGGTCCTCAGCCCCAGCATTTT.